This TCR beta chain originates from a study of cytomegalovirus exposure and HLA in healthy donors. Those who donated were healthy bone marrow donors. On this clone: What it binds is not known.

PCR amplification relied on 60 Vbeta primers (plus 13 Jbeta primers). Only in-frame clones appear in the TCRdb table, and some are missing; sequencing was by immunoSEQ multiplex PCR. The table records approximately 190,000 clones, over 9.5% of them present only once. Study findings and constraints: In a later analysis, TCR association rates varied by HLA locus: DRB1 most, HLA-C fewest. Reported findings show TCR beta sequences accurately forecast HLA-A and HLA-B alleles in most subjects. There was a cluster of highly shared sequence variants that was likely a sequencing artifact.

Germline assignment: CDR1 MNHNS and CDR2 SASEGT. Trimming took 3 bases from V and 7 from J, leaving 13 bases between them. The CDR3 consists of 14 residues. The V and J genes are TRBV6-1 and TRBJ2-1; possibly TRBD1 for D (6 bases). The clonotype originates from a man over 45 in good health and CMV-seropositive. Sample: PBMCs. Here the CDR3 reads CASSEMWGTNEQFF. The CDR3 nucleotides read TGTGCCAGCAGTGAGATGTGGGGGACAAATGAGCAGTTCTTC.